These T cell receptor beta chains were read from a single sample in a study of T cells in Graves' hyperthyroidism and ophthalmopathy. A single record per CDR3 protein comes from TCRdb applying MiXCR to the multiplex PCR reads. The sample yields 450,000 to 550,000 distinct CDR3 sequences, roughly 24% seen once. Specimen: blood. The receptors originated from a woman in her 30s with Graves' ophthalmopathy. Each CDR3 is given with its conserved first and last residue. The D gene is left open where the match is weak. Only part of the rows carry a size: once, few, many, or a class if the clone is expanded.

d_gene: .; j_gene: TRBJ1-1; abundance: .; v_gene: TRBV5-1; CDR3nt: TGCGCCAGCAGCTACCTCACAGGGATTAACACTGAAGCTTTCTTT; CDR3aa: CASSYLTGINTEAFF
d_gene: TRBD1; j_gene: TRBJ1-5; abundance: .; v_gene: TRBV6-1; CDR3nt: TGTGCCAGCAGTGACCTGGGACAGATCAATCAGCCCCAGCATTTT; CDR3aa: CASSDLGQINQPQHF
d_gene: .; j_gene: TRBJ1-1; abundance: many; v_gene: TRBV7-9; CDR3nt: TGTGCCAGCAGCTTTGGTGGGTTTTCTGAAGCTTTCTTT; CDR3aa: CASSFGGFSEAFF
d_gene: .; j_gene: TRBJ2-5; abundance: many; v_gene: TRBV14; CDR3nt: TGTGCCAGCAGCCAAGATAACCCAGCGTGGGAGACCCAGTACTTC; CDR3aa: CASSQDNPAWETQYF
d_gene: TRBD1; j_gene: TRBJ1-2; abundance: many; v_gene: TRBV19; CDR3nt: TGTGCCAGTAGTATAGCGACAGGGGATGGCTACACCTTC; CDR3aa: CASSIATGDGYTF
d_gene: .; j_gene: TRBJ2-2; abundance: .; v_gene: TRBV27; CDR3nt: TGTGCCAGCAGTTTATGGGGGGCCCTGAACACCGGGGAGCTGTTTTTT; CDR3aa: CASSLWGALNTGELFF
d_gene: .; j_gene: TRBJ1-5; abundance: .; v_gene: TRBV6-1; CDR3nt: TGTGCCACTTCGGGCACAAACAATCAGCCCCAGCATTTT; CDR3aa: CATSGTNNQPQHF
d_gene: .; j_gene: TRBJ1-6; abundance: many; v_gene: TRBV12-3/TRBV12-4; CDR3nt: TGTGCCAGCACCCAAGGTCGTGGTTCACCCCTCCACTTT; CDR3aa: CASTQGRGSPLHF
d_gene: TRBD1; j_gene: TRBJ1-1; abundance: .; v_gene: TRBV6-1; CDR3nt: TGTGCCAGCACCCCAGGGGGGGGGAACACTGAAGCTTTCTTT; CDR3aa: CASTPGGGNTEAFF
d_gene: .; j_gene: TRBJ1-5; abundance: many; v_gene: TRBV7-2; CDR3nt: TGTGCCAGCAGCTTAATGGGACACCGCAATCAGCCCCAGCATTTT; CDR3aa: CASSLMGHRNQPQHF
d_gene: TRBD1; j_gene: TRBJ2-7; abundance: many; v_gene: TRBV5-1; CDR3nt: TGCGCCAGCACAGGGGGCGCGTCCTACGAGCAGTACTTC; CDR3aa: CASTGGASYEQYF
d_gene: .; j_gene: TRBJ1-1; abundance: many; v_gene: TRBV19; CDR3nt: TGTGCCAGTATTAGTCGGAAGAGACGCACTGAAGCTTTCTTT; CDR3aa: CASISRKRRTEAFF
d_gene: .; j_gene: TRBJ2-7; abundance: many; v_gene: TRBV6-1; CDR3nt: TGTGCCAGCAGTCTCTACAGGTTATCCTACGAGCAGTACTTC; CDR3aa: CASSLYRLSYEQYF
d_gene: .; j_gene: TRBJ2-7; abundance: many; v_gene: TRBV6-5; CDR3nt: TGTGCCAGCAGTTACTCCGGTCGGGGGAGCTACGAGCAGTACTTC; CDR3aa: CASSYSGRGSYEQYF
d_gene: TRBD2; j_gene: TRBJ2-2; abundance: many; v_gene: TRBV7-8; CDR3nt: TGTGCCAGCAGCTTAGCGCTAGCGGGGGCGGGCGGGGAGCTGTTTTTT; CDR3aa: CASSLALAGAGGELFF
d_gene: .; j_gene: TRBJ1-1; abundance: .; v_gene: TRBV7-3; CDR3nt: TGTGCCAGCAGCCTACATGGGAACTTGAACACTGAAGCTTTCTTT; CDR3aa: CASSLHGNLNTEAFF
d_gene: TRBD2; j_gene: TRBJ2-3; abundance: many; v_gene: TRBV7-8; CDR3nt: TGTGCCAGCAGCCCCTTGTCTAGCGGGGGGACAGATACGCAGTATTTT; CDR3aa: CASSPLSSGGTDTQYF
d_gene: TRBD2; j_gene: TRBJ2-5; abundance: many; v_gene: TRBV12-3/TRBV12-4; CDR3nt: TGTGCCAGCAGCCGCGGGACTAGCGGGGGTGGGACCCAGTACTTC; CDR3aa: CASSRGTSGGGTQYF
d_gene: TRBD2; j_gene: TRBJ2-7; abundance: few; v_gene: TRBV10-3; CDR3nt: TGTGCCATCAGTGAAGCGGGACTAGCCGGGGAGCAGTACTTC; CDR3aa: CAISEAGLAGEQYF
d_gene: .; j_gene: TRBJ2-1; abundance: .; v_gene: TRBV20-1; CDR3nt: TGCAGTGCTAGAAATGACAGGAGCTCCTACAATGAGCAGTTCTTC; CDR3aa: CSARNDRSSYNEQFF
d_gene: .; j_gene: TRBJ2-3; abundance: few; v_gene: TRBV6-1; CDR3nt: TGTGCCAGCACCCCGGTAGGGGGATTCACAGATACGCAGTATTTT; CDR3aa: CASTPVGGFTDTQYF
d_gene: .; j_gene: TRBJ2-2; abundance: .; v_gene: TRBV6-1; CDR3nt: TGTGCCACCTCCTACTCCGCGAACACCGGGGAGCTGTTTTTT; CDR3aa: CATSYSANTGELFF
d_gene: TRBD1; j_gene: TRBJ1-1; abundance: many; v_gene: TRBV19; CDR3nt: TGTGCCAGTAGTATTCGGCAGGGGGCGGTCACTGAAGCTTTCTTT; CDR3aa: CASSIRQGAVTEAFF
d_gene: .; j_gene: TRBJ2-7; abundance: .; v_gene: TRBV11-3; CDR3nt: TGTGCCAGCAGCTTTTGGAGGAGCGAGCAGTACTTC; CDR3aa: CASSFWRSEQYF
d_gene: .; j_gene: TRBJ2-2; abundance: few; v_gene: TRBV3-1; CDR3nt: TGTGCCAGCAGCCAAGGGACTCTCACCGGGGAGCTGTTTTTT; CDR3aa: CASSQGTLTGELFF
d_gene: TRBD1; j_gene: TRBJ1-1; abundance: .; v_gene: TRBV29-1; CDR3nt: TGCAGCGTCGTACAACAGGGGGCAAGGAACACTGAAGCTTTCTTT; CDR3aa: CSVVQQGARNTEAFF
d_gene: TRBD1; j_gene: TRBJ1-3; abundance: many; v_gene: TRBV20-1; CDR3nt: TGCAGTGCTAGAGCCGACAGGGGGCTTGGAAACACCATATATTTT; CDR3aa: CSARADRGLGNTIYF
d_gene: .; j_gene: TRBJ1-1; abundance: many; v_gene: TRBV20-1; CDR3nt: TGCAGTGCGTCGGGACGGCAAGACGCTGAAGCTTTCTTT; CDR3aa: CSASGRQDAEAFF
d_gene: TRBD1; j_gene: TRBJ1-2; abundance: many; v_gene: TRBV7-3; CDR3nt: TGTGCCAGCAGCCCTGGACAGGGAGATGGCTACACCTTC; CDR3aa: CASSPGQGDGYTF
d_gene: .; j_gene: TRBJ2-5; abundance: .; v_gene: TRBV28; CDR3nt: TGTGCCAGCAGTTGGTTGGGGGAGCAAGAGACCCAGTACTTC; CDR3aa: CASSWLGEQETQYF
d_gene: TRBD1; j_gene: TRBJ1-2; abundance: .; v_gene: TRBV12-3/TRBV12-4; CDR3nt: TGTGCCAGCAGTCCGGGACAGGGGGCTCTACATGGCTACACCTTC; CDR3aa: CASSPGQGALHGYTF
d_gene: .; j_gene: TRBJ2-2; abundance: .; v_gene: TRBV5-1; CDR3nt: TGCGCCAGCAGCTTGGGGGGTCCGCCGAACACCGGGGTGCTGTTTTTT; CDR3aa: CASSLGGPPNTGVLFF
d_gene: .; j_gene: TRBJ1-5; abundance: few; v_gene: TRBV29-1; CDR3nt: TGCAGCGTTGTCGCGGGGGGCAGGGATAGCAATCAGCCCCAGCATTTT; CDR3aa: CSVVAGGRDSNQPQHF
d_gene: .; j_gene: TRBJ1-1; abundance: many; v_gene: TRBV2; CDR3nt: TGTGCCAGCAGTGACTCCGCACCGAACACTGAAGCTTTCTTT; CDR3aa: CASSDSAPNTEAFF
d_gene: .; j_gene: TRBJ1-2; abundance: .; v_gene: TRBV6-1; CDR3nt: TGTGCCAGCAGTGAATATGGGTTTAGCTATGGCTACACCTTC; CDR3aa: CASSEYGFSYGYTF
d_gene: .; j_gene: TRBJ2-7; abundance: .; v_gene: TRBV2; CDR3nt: TGTGCCAGCAGTGTCAGGGGCGAGCAGTACTTC; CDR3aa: CASSVRGEQYF
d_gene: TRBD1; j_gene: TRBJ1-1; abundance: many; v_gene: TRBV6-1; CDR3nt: TGTGCCAGCAGTGGTATGGACAGGACTAACACTGAAGCTTTCTTT; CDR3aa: CASSGMDRTNTEAFF
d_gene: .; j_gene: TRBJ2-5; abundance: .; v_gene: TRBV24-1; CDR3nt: TGTGCCACCAGTGACGTTAGTCGGGAAGAGACCCAGTACTTC; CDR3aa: CATSDVSREETQYF
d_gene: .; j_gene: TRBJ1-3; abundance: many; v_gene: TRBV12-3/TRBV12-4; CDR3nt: TGTGCCAGCTCCTGGGACACTGGAAACACCATATATTTT; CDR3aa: CASSWDTGNTIYF
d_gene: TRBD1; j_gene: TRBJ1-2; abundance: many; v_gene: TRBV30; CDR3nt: TGTGCCTGGAGTACCGGACAGGGGGAAGCTGGCTACACCTTC; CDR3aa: CAWSTGQGEAGYTF
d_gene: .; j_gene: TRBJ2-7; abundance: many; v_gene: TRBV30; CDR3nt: TGTGCCTGGAAGACAAAGGCCCGCTACGAGCAGTACTTC; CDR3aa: CAWKTKARYEQYF
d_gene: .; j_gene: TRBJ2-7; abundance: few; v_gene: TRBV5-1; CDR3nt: TGCGCCAGCAGCTTGGCCGGTGGGGACGTCGACGAGCAGTACTTC; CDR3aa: CASSLAGGDVDEQYF
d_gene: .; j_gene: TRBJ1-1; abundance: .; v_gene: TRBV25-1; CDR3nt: TGTGCCAGCAGTGCCGTCCTGCCGGGAGGGGGTGAAGCTTTCTTT; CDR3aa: CASSAVLPGGGEAFF
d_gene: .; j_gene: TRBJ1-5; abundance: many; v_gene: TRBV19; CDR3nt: TGTGCCAGTAGTATATCCGGGACAAACAATCAGCCCCAGCATTTT; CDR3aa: CASSISGTNNQPQHF
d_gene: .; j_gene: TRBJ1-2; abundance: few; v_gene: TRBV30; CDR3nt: TGTGCCTGGGGGTTAAGACGGGGCTATGGCTACACCTTC; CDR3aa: CAWGLRRGYGYTF